The clone carrying this T cell receptor (beta chain) came up a few times. The target antigen is unknown. This record belongs to a study of CD8+ T cells in alopecia areata. General study points: Scalp specimens additionally yield sequences from normal skin's resident alphabeta T cells. Lesional scalp exceeded normal scalp in clonality, especially in alopecia totalis/universalis.

Described treatment: oral pan-JAK inhibitor, 5-10 mg twice daily. The study team obtained lesional scalp punch biopsies and peripheral blood from alopecia areata patients. The sorting of PBMCs gave CD4+ and CD8+ T cells. The CDR3 sequence is 16 residues long. Trimming cost V 0 bases and J 6 bases; bases outside gene matches: 7. CDR1 is MNHEY, CDR2 SVGAGI, per germline. The sequencing template was cDNA reverse transcribed from extracted RNA. The protocol was immunoSEQ multiplex PCR, while the TCRdb copy is restricted to in-frame clones and leaves out a portion. The profile shows approximately 160,000 clones, 55% to 75% of them singletons.

The TCR originated in a human donor with alopecia areata. This sample comprised CD4+ T cells sorted from blood, obtained at week 24, from a patient treated with tofacitinib. The rearrangement joins TRBV6-5 to TRBJ2-3, with TRBD1 matching 9 bases. CDR3 bases: TGTGCCAGCAGTTACTCCCCGGGACAGGGATACGATACGCAGTATTTT. Protein sequence: CASSYSPGQGYDTQYF.